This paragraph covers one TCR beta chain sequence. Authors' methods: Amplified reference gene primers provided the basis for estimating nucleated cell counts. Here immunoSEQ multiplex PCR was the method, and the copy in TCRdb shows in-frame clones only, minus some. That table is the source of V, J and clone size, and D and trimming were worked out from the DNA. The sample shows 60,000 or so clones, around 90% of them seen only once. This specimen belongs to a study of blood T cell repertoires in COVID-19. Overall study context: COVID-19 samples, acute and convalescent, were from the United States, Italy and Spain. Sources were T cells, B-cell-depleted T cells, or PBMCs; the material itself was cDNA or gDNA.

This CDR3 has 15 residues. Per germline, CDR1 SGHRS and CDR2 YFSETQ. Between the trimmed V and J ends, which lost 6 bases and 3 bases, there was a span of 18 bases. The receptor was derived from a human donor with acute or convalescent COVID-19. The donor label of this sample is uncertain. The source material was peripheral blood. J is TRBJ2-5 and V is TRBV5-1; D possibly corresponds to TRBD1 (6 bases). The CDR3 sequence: CASTRDRSREETQYF. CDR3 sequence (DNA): TGCGCCAGCACTAGAGACAGGAGTCGGGAAGAGACCCAGTACTTC.